The 5 T cell receptor beta chains presented below share a single source sample, sequenced in a study of blood T cell repertoires in COVID-19. Libraries were prepared by immunoSEQ multiplex PCR; TCRdb keeps only in-frame clonotypes and omits some of them. The repertoire holds roughly 150,000 clones, with around 81% as singletons. Sequencing was carried out using peripheral blood. Receptors originate from a man in his sixties or seventies with active or convalescent COVID-19.

This rearrangement joins TRBV28 to TRBJ1-6; D remains ambiguous. The CDR3 is 14 residues long. With 2 bases removed from V and 7 bases from J, the gap between germline ends came to 9 bases. The germline V gene encodes CDR1 MDHEN and CDR2 SYDVKM. The CDR3 reads CASSLVQPNSPLHF. CDR3 DNA sequence: TGTGCCAGCAGTTTAGTACAGCCGAATTCACCCCTCCACTTT. Based on the CDR3 plus reference TRBV28 and TRBJ1-6, the full variable domain is DVKVTQSSRYLVKRTGEKVFLECVQDMDHENMFWYRQDPGLGLRLIYFSYDVKMKEKGDIPEGYSVSREKKERFSLILESASTNQTSMYLCASSLVQPNSPLHFGNGTRLTVT.

This clone has only a few counts. The V and J genes are TRBV24-1 and TRBJ2-3, with 9 nucleotides matching TRBD2. The ends lost 5 bases at V and 4 bases at J; junction bases unmatched: 6. Germline assignment: CDR1 KGHDR and CDR2 SFDVKD. CDR3 length: 15 amino acids. This CDR3 is CATSVSGRRADTQYF. The DNA of the CDR3 is TGTGCCACCAGTGTGAGCGGGAGGAGGGCAGATACGCAGTATTTT.

This chain links TRBV10-3 with TRBJ1-1, with 7 nucleotides matching TRBD1. Germline CDR1 ENHRY, CDR2 SYGVKD. This CDR3 contains 16 residues. V shed 0 bases, J shed 5 bases, and the junction held 9 bases outside the gene matches. The CDR3 protein is CAISESGGRLATEAFF. DNA of the CDR3: TGTGCCATCAGTGAGTCAGGGGGCCGCCTCGCGACTGAAGCTTTCTTT.

The chain carries TRBV6-5 and TRBJ1-2; 9 nucleotides match TRBD1. Trimming cost V 4 bases and J 8 bases; bases outside gene matches: 2. Germline V gene lookup returns CDR1 MNHEY and CDR2 SVGAGI. This CDR3 contains 12 residues. In DNA form, the CDR3 reads TGTGCCAGCAGTTGGACAGGGGAGGGCTACACCTTC. It codes for CASSWTGEGYTF.

A single count supports this clone. The gene calls are TRBV28 and TRBJ1-2; D is unclear. Per the germline V gene, CDR1 is MDHEN and CDR2 is SYDVKM. The V gene lost 3 bases and the J gene lost 5 bases, with 16 bases spanning the gap. This CDR3 is 15 amino acids long. This chain's CDR3 is CASSFPGGARYGYTF. CDR3 in DNA: TGTGCCAGCAGTTTCCCCGGAGGAGCTCGGTATGGCTACACCTTC.